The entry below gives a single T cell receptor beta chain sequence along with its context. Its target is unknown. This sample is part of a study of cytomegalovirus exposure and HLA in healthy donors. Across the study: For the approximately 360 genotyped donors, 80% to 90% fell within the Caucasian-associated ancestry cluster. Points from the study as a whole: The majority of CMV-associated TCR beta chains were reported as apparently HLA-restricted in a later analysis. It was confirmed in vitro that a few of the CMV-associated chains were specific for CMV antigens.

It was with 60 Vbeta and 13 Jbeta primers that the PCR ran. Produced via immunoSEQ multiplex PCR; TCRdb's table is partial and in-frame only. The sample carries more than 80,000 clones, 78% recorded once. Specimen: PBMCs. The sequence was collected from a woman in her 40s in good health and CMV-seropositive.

CDR3 amino acids: CASTAGWARTDTQYF. The CDR3 DNA reads TGTGCCAGCACCGCTGGCTGGGCCCGCACAGATACGCAGTATTTT. V is TRBV2 and J is TRBJ2-3; no definite D call. There are 15 residues in the CDR3. Germline CDR1 reads SNHLY; CDR2 reads FYNNEI. Trimming pared 7 bases from V and 1 base from J, leaving 15 bases between.